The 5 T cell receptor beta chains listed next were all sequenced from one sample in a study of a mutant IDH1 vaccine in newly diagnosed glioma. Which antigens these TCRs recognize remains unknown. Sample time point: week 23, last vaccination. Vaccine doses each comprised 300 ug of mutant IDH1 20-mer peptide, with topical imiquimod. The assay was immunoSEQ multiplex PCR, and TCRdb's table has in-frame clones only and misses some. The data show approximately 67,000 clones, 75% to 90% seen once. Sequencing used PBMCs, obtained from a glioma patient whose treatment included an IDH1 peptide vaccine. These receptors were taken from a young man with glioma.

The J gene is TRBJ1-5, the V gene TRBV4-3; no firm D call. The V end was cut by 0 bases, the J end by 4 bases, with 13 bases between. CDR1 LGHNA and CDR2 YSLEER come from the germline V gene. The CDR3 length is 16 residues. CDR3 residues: CASSQDTKWRNQPQHF. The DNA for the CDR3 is TGCGCCAGCAGCCAAGATACCAAATGGAGAAATCAGCCCCAGCATTTT.

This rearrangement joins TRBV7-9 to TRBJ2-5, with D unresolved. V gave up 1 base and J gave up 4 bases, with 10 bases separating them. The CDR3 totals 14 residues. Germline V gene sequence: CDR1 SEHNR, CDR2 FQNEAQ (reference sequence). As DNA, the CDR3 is TGTGCCAGCAGCTTAGTTCTGGGTGGAGAGACCCAGTACTTC. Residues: CASSLVLGGETQYF.

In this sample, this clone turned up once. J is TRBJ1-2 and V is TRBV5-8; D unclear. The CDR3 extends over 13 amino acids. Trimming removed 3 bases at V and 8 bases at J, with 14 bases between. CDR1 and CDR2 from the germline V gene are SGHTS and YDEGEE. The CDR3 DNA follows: TGTGCCAGCAGCTCGGAAGTTTATCGGGGCTACACCTTC. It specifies CASSSEVYRGYTF.

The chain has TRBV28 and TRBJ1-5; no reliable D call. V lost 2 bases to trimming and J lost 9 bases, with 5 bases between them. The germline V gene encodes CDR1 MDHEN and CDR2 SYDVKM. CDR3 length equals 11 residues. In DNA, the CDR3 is TGTGCCAGCAGTTTACTGGGGCCCCAGCATTTT. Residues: CASSLLGPQHF.

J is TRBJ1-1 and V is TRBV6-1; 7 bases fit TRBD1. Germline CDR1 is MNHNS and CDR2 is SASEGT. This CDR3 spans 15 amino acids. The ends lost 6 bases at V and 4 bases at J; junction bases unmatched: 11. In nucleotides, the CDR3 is TGTGCCAGCAGCCCGGACAGGTCGGGTGTCACTGAAGCTTTCTTT. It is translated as CASSPDRSGVTEAFF.